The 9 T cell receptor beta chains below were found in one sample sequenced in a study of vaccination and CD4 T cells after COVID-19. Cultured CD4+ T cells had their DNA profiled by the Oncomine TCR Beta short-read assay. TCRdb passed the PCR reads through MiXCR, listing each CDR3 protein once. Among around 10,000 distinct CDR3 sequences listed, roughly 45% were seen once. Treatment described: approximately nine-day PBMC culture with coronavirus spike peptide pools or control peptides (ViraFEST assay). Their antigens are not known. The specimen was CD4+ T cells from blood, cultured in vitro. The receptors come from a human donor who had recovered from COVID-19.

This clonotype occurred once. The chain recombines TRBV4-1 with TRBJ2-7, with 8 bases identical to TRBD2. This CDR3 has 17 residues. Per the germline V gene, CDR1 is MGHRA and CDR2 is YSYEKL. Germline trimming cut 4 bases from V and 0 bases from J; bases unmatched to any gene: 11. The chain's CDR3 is CASSRPGGGTGSYEQYF. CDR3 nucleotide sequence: TGCGCCAGCAGCCGGCCCGGCGGGGGGACGGGCTCCTACGAGCAGTACTTC.

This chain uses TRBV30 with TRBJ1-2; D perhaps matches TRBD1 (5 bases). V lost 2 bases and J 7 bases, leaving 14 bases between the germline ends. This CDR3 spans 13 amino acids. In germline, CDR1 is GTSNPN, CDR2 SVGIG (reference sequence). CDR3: CAWSKGDLTGYTF. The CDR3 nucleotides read TGTGCCTGGAGTAAAGGGGATCTGACTGGCTACACCTTC.

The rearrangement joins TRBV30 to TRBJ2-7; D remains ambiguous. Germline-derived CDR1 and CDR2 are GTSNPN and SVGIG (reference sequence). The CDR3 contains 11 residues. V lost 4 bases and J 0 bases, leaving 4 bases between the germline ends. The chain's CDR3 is CAWKDSYEQYF. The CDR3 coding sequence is TGTGCCTGGAAAGACTCCTACGAGCAGTACTTC.

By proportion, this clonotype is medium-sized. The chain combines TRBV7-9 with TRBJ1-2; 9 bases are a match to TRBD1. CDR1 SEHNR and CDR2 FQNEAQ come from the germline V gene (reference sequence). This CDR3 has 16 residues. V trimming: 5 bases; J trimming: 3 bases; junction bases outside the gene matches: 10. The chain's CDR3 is CASSQTPGQGDYGYTF. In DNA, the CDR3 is TGTGCCAGCAGCCAGACGCCGGGACAGGGTGACTATGGCTACACCTTC.

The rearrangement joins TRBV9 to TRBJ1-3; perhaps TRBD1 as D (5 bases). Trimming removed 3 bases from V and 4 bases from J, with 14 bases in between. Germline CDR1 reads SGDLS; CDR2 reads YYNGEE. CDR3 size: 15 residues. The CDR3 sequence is CASSALQGPGNTIYF. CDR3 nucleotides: TGTGCCAGCAGCGCACTCCAGGGACCCGGAAACACCATATATTTT. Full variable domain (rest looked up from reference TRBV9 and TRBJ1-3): DSGVTQTPKHLITATGQRVTLRCSPRSGDLSVYWYQQSLDQGLQFLIQYYNGEERAKGNILERFSAQQFPDLHSELNLSSLELGDSALYFCASSALQGPGNTIYFGEGSWLTVV.

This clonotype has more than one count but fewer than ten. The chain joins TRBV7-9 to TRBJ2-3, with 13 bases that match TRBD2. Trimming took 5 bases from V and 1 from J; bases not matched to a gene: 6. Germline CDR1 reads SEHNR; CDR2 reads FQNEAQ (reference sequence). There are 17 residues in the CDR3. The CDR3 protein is CASSRLGTSGGTDTQYF. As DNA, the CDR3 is TGTGCCAGCAGCAGGCTCGGGACTAGCGGGGGCACAGATACGCAGTATTTT.

In DNA form, the CDR3 reads TGCGCCAGCAGCCAAAGGTGGCTAGCGGAGCAAGGTACCGGGGAGCTGTTTTTT. This sequence encodes CASSQRWLAEQGTGELFF. This chain uses TRBV4-3 with TRBJ2-2; TRBD2 agrees at 7 bases. The CDR3 is made up of 18 amino acids. Germline CDR1 LGHNA, CDR2 YSLEER. J lost 5 bases, V lost 2 bases, and 14 bases had no gene match.

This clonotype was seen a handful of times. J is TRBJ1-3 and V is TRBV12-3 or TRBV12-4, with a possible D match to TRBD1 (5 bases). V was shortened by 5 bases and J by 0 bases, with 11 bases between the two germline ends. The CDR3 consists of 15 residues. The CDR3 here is CASSRQSLSGNTIYF. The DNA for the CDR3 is TGTGCCAGCAGTCGACAGAGCCTCTCTGGAAACACCATATATTTT.

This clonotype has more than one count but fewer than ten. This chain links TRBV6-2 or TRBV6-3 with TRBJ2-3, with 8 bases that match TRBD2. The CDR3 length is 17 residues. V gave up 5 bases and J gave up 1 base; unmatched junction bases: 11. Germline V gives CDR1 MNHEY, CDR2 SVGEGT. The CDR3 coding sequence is TGTGCCAGCAGTCTCTGTCGGGGCGGGGGGTGCACAGATACGCAGTATTTT. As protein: CASSLCRGGGCTDTQYF.